This is a list of T cell receptor beta chains from one sample in a study of OX40 agonist ivuxolimab in advanced cancers. TCRdb's copy holds only in-frame clones and misses some; the assay was immunoSEQ multiplex PCR. The sample consists of 50,000 to 65,000 clones, roughly 85% of them appearing once. The starting material was CD4+ or CD8+ T cells sorted from blood, obtained in a trial of the OX40 agonist ivuxolimab. The source is an adult with an advanced solid tumor such as melanoma, head and neck, liver or kidney cancer. The CDR3 runs from the conserved cysteine through the conserved F or W. Fields, in order: J gene, V gene, D gene, clone size, CDR3 DNA, CDR3 protein. The D gene is left open where the match is weak. Rows give clone size only sometimes, using once, few, many, or a class for an expanded clone.

>TRBJ1-1|TRBV11-2|TRBD1|NA
TGTGCCAGCAGTTTTGCCACAGGGGCGAGGACTGAAGCTTTCTTT
CASSFATGARTEAFF
>TRBJ2-7|TRBV7-2|NA|NA
TGTGCCAGCAGCTCTACTGGGGTCTACGAGCAGTACTTC
CASSSTGVYEQYF
>TRBJ2-2|TRBV9|NA|NA
TGTGCCAGCAGCGTGGATATTGGGACTAACACCGGGGAGCTGTTTTTT
CASSVDIGTNTGELFF
>TRBJ2-5|TRBV5-6|NA|NA
TGTGCCAGCAGCTCGTCTAGTCAAGAGACCCAGTACTTC
CASSSSSQETQYF
>TRBJ2-5|TRBV28|TRBD2|NA
TGTGCCAGCATCCTTAGCGGGAGGGAAGAGACCCAGTACTTC
CASILSGREETQYF
>TRBJ2-2|TRBV28|NA|few
TGTGCCAGCAGTTTACCCCCGGGACCCCTGAACACCGGGGAGCTGTTTTTT
CASSLPPGPLNTGELFF
>TRBJ1-3|TRBV2|NA|medium-sized
TGTGCCACCCACAAACAGAGGCGGTTAGGTGGAAACACCATATATTTT
CATHKQRRLGGNTIYF
>TRBJ1-2|TRBV19|NA|NA
TGTGCCAGTAGGCGATCAACCGGAGCAAACAACTATGGCTACACCTTC
CASRRSTGANNYGYTF
>TRBJ1-6|TRBV5-1|TRBD1|NA
TGCGCCAGCAGCGTCTCGACAGGGGGTAATTCACCCCTCCACTTT
CASSVSTGGNSPLHF
>TRBJ2-5|TRBV10-3|NA|NA
TGTGCCATCAGTGAGGGGGACCAAGAGACCCAGTACTTC
CAISEGDQETQYF
>TRBJ2-7|TRBV11-3|TRBD2|NA
TGTGCCAGCAGCGAAGGTTCTAGCGGGAGTTACGAGCAGTACTTC
CASSEGSSGSYEQYF
>TRBJ2-1|TRBV2|NA|NA
TGTGCCAGCAAAAGGACGCCCGTTGGGGGCACATTTGAGCAGTTCTTC
CASKRTPVGGTFEQFF
>TRBJ1-4|TRBV5-1|NA|NA
TGCGCCAGCAGCGAGTCGGCAACTAATGAAAAACTGTTTTTT
CASSESATNEKLFF
>TRBJ2-3|TRBV4-2|NA|NA
TGTGCCAGCAGCCCATTTGGGGCTAGCACAGATACGCAGTATTTT
CASSPFGASTDTQYF
>TRBJ2-5|TRBV27|TRBD2|NA
TGTGCCAGCACCCCTAGCGGGAGAAAGACCCAGTACTTC
CASTPSGRKTQYF
>TRBJ1-1|TRBV5-1|NA|NA
TGCGCCAGCAGCTTGGTTCCAGGGACCCAAGCTTTCTTT
CASSLVPGTQAFF
>TRBJ2-3|TRBV11-3|NA|NA
TGTGCCAGCAGCTTAGGCGGCCGATTGGATACGCAGTATTTT
CASSLGGRLDTQYF
>TRBJ2-2|TRBV12-5|TRBD1|once
TGTGCTAGTGGACCCGGGACAGGGGCCTCGTTGTCGAACACCGGGGAGCTGTTTTTT
CASGPGTGASLSNTGELFF
>TRBJ2-3|TRBV2|NA|NA
TGTGCCAGCAGTGATCTCCAAACTACAGATACGCAGTATTTT
CASSDLQTTDTQYF
>TRBJ2-5|TRBV4-1|NA|NA
TGCGCCAGCAGCCAATTGTCCGCCGGGGGCCAAGAGACCCAGTACTTC
CASSQLSAGGQETQYF
>TRBJ2-7|TRBV5-1|NA|NA
TGCGCCAGCAGCTTGGATGTGGGAGCGAGCGAGCAGTACTTC
CASSLDVGASEQYF
>TRBJ2-7|TRBV28|TRBD2|NA
TGTGCCAGCAGTTTATATGGGACTAGCGGGAGTGCAAGTTCGGGCGAGCAGTACTTC
CASSLYGTSGSASSGEQYF
>TRBJ2-5|TRBV30|NA|NA
TGTGCCTGGAGCCGCCCACTAGGGGAGACCCAGTACTTC
CAWSRPLGETQYF
>TRBJ2-5|TRBV2|NA|NA
TGTGCCAGCAGGGAGGGAGCGCCCACCGGTACCCAGTACTTC
CASREGAPTGTQYF
>TRBJ2-5|TRBV11-3|TRBD2|NA
TGTGCCAGCAGCTTACTAGCGGGAGGGCAAGAGACCCAGTACTTC
CASSLLAGGQETQYF
>TRBJ2-3|TRBV7-6|TRBD2|NA
TGTGCCAGCAGCTTAGGGGCCCCGGGAGGAAGGTCCACAGATACGCAGTATTTT
CASSLGAPGGRSTDTQYF
>TRBJ2-3|TRBV2|NA|NA
TGTGCCAGCAAGGTCAGTAGTACGACTTACTTACAGTATTTT
CASKVSSTTYLQYF
>TRBJ2-3|TRBV5-4|NA|NA
TGTGCCAGTGGACGGGTGAGCACAGATACGCAGTATTTT
CASGRVSTDTQYF
>TRBJ2-3|TRBV11-3|NA|NA
TGTGCCAGCAGTCCCGTGAGTAGCACAGATACGCAGTATTTT
CASSPVSSTDTQYF
>TRBJ2-7|TRBV7-8|TRBD1|NA
TGTGCCAGCAGCTTAGGGCAGGGGGCCTTTTCCTACGAGCAGTACTTC
CASSLGQGAFSYEQYF
>TRBJ2-7|TRBV11-2|TRBD2|NA
TGTGCCAGCAGCCAAGTAGCGGGAGTGTACGAGCAGTACTTC
CASSQVAGVYEQYF
>TRBJ1-1|TRBV30|TRBD1|NA
TGTGCCTTCTCCGGGACAGTGAACACTGAAGCTTTCTTT
CAFSGTVNTEAFF
>TRBJ2-5|TRBV9|NA|NA
TGTGCCAGCAGCGTAGCACCCCTGGGGGGAGCGGCACAAGAGACCCAGTACTTC
CASSVAPLGGAAQETQYF
>TRBJ1-2|TRBV28|NA|NA
TGTGCCAGCAGTTTGCCGGGGTTGGGTGGCTACACCTTC
CASSLPGLGGYTF
>TRBJ2-5|TRBV6-5|NA|NA
TGTGCCAGCAGCCTCTCAGGTCGAGAGACCCAGTACTTC
CASSLSGRETQYF
>TRBJ1-2|TRBV11-1|NA|NA
TGTGCCAGCAGCCCAGGCGGTGGGAACTATGGCTACACCTTC
CASSPGGGNYGYTF
>TRBJ2-7|TRBV29-1|TRBD1|NA
TGCAGCGTTGGACAGGGTCTCGGAGAGCAGTACTTC
CSVGQGLGEQYF
>TRBJ2-1|TRBV29-1|NA|once
TGCAGCGTTGAAAGTGTTGTGGGAGTTGTGTACAATGAGCAGTTCTTC
CSVESVVGVVYNEQFF
>TRBJ1-1|TRBV29-1|NA|few
TGCAGCGTTGACCTCATGAACACTGAAGCTTTCTTT
CSVDLMNTEAFF
>TRBJ1-5|TRBV30|TRBD1|NA
TGTGCCTGGAGTGTATCCCAGGGGGGGCCCCAGCATTTT
CAWSVSQGGPQHF
>TRBJ2-3|TRBV5-1|TRBD2|NA
TGCGCCAGCAGCTTGGAACTAGCGGCGGGCACAGATACGCAGTATTTT
CASSLELAAGTDTQYF
>TRBJ1-4|TRBV19|NA|NA
TGTGCCAGCCTTAGCCGACTCCCCGAAAGGGAACTGTTTTTT
CASLSRLPERELFF
>TRBJ1-1|TRBV6-6|NA|NA
TGTGCCAGCAGTGCAGGGCCCATGACAGCTTTCTTT
CASSAGPMTAFF
>TRBJ2-7|TRBV2|TRBD2|NA
TGTGCCAGCGGGCCGGGACTAGCGGTCTACGAGCAGTACTTC
CASGPGLAVYEQYF
>TRBJ2-7|TRBV5-1|TRBD2|NA
TGCGCCAGCAGCCCCGGGACTAGTAAGACCTACGAGCAGTACTTC
CASSPGTSKTYEQYF
>TRBJ2-5|TRBV11-2|NA|NA
TGTGCCAGCAGTCCCTTATCCAGGGGAGGAGAGACCCAGTACTTC
CASSPLSRGGETQYF
>TRBJ1-5|TRBV6-1|NA|NA
TGTGCCAGCAGTGTCGGGGCGCATAGCAATCAGCCCCAGCATTTT
CASSVGAHSNQPQHF
>TRBJ2-7|TRBV28|TRBD1|once
TGTGCCAGCAAACCGAGGGGGCAGAGGACCTACGAGCAGTACTTC
CASKPRGQRTYEQYF
>TRBJ2-2|TRBV5-4|TRBD1|NA
TGTGCCAGCAGTCGAGGACAGGGGTCGGCCGGGGAGCTGTTTTTT
CASSRGQGSAGELFF
>TRBJ2-5|TRBV6-1|NA|NA
TGTGCCAGCAGTCTGAACGGACAAGAGACCCAGTACTTC
CASSLNGQETQYF
>TRBJ1-1|TRBV14|NA|NA
TGTGCCAGCAGCCAAAGTCTTTACACTGAAGCTTTCTTT
CASSQSLYTEAFF
>TRBJ1-4|TRBV18|NA|NA
TGTGCCAGCTCGCGACAGCCTTTAAATGAAAAACTGTTTTTT
CASSRQPLNEKLFF
>TRBJ2-4|TRBV11-2|TRBD2|NA
TGTGCCAGCAGCTTTAGTACTAGCGGGAGTGGCATTCAGTACTTC
CASSFSTSGSGIQYF
>TRBJ2-5|TRBV11-2|TRBD2|NA
TGTGCCAGCAGCTTGATAGCGGGAGGTGAGACCCAGTACTTC
CASSLIAGGETQYF
>TRBJ1-1|TRBV18|NA|NA
TGTGCCAGCTCTCACTCTTGGGACACTGAAGCTTTCTTT
CASSHSWDTEAFF